A selection of T cell receptor beta chains follows, all from one sample in a study of blood T cell repertoires in COVID-19. Sequencing was performed with immunoSEQ multiplex PCR; in TCRdb, only in-frame clones are kept and a portion is missing. The sample holds about 150,000 clones, about 90% seen once. The sample comprised PBMCs or T cells enriched from blood (not recorded which). These receptors originate from a woman in her 50s who had recovered from COVID-19. Each CDR3 is given with its conserved first and last residue. Fields, in order: V gene, CDR3 protein.

V gene: TRBV30; CDR3 protein: CAWGRRVFTYEQYF
V gene: TRBV18; CDR3 protein: CASSPSQRDNNEQFF
V gene: TRBV28; CDR3 protein: CATNLGGNTEAFF
V gene: TRBV7-9; CDR3 protein: CASSFRELEDEQFF
V gene: TRBV2; CDR3 protein: CASSPKRGYTF
V gene: TRBV6-4; CDR3 protein: CASSELGGAETQYF
V gene: TRBV9; CDR3 protein: CASNEVDRPSF
V gene: TRBV28; CDR3 protein: CASSFYSGGDKETQYF
V gene: TRBV3-1/TRBV3-2; CDR3 protein: CASSPTGGTDTQYF
V gene: TRBV5-4; CDR3 protein: CASSAGRGGYGYTF
V gene: TRBV7-9; CDR3 protein: CASSLVRRVSDTQYF
V gene: TRBV11-2; CDR3 protein: CASRIPGTGEDEQYF
V gene: TRBV11-2; CDR3 protein: CASSLGGRLTNERQFF
V gene: TRBV4-3; CDR3 protein: CASSQQGRSPLHF
V gene: TRBV5-1; CDR3 protein: CASSWTGREKLFF
V gene: TRBV4-2; CDR3 protein: CASSQAGTGVIYEQYF
V gene: TRBV28; CDR3 protein: CASSLDRVGYGYTF
V gene: TRBV3-1/TRBV3-2; CDR3 protein: CASSQGAGVGWDEQFF
V gene: TRBV6-1; CDR3 protein: CASSEARPGLASGETQYF
V gene: TRBV28; CDR3 protein: CASNPSGLDSTEQFF
V gene: TRBV24-1; CDR3 protein: CATSERGEKLFF
V gene: TRBV28; CDR3 protein: CASQGGRDYGYTF
V gene: TRBV27; CDR3 protein: CASRIGGNSNQPQHF
V gene: TRBV5-4; CDR3 protein: CASSRGLLGNTEAFF
V gene: TRBV18; CDR3 protein: CASSPPYKPSYEQYF
V gene: TRBV19; CDR3 protein: CASSTWTGGLTSYGYTF
V gene: TRBV30; CDR3 protein: CAWSVGTGSTEAFF